The clone carrying this T cell receptor beta chain was seen only a few times. Its antigen remains unknown. The V gene lost 10 bases and the J gene lost 0 bases, with 12 bases spanning the gap. The CDR3 runs 13 residues. Germline loops: CDR1 SNHLY, CDR2 FYNNEI. These data are taken from a study of T cell repertoires in cytomegalovirus infection. TCRdb re-analysed the reads in MiXCR, keeping a single row per CDR3 protein. The sample includes approximately 390,000 distinct CDR3 sequences, about a third seen only once; the top ten take approximately 13%. This chain links TRBV2 with TRBJ1-2, with D perhaps TRBD1 (6 bases). The TCR was taken from a human donor in good health (CMV status not recorded). Some clones in this sample may be carry-over from other donors' samples. The source was cultured PBMCs, collected from culture after CMV antigen stimulation. Here the CDR3 reads CATGGTTNYGYTF. The CDR3 coding sequence is TGTGCCACCGGGGGGACAACTAACTATGGCTACACCTTC. Together with reference TRBV2 and TRBJ1-2, the CDR3 gives the full variable domain: EPEVTQTPSHQVTQMGQEVILRCVPISNHLYFYWYRQILGQKVEFLVSFYNNEISEKSEIFDDQFSVERPDGSNFTLKIRSTKLEDSAMYFCATGGTTNYGYTFGSGTRLTVV.